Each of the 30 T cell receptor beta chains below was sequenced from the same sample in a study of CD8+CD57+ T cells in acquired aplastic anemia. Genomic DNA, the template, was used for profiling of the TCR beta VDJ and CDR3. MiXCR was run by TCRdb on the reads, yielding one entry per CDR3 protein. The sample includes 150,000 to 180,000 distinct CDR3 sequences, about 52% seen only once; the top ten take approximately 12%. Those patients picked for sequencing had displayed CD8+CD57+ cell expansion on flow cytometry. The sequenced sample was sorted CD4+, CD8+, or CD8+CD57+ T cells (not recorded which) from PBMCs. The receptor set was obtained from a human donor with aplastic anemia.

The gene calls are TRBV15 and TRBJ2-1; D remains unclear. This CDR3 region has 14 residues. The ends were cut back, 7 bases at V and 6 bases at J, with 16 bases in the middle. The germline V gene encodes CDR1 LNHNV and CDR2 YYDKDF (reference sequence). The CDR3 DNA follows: TGTGCCACCAAGGAGCAACCCCTCGTCAATGAGCAGTTCTTC. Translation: CATKEQPLVNEQFF. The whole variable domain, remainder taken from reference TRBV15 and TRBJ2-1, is DAMVIQNPRYQVTQFGKPVTLSCSQTLNHNVMYWYQQKSSQAPKLLFHYYDKDFNNEADTPDNFQSRRPNTSFCFLDIRSPGLGDTAMYLCATKEQPLVNEQFFGPGTRLTVL.

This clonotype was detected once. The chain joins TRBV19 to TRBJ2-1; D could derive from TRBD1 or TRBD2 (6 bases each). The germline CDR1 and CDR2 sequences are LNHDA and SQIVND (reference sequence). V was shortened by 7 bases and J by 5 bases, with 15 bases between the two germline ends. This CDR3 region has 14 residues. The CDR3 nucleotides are TGTGCCAGTAAGGGGGGCGGGGATCACAATGAGCAGTTCTTC. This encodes CASKGGGDHNEQFF.

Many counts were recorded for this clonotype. CDR3 residues: CASSYGTGGPNTGELFF. Here the CDR3 DNA reads TGTGCCAGCAGTTACGGGACAGGGGGACCGAACACCGGGGAGCTGTTTTTT. The chain combines TRBV6-5 with TRBJ2-2; 11 bases line up with TRBD1. The CDR3 totals 17 residues. The germline V gene encodes CDR1 MNHEY and CDR2 SVGAGI. The J segment lost 0 bases and the V segment lost 2 bases, leaving 2 bases of the junction unmatched.

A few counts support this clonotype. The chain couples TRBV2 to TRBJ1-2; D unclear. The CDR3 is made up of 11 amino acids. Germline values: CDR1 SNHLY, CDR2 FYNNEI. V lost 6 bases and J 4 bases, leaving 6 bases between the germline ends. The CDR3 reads CASRLAYGYTF. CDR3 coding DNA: TGTGCCAGCAGGCTCGCCTATGGCTACACCTTC.

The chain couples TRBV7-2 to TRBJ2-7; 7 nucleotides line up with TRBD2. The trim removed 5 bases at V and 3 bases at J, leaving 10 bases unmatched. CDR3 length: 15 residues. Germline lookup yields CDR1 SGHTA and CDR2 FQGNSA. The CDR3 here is CASSTTSSGNYEQYF. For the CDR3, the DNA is TGTGCCAGCAGCACCACCTCTAGCGGTAACTACGAGCAGTACTTC.

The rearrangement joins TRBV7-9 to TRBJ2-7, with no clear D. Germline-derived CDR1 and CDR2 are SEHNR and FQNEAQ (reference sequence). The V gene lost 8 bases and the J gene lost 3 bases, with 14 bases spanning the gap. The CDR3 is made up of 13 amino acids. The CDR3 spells CASSRSINYEQYF. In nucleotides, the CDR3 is TGTGCCAGCTCCAGGTCGATTAACTACGAGCAGTACTTC.

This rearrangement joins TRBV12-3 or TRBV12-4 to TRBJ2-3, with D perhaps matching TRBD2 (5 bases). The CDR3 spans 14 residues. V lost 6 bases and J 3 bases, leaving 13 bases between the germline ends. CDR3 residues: CASSPAGKTDTQYF. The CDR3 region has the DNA TGTGCCAGCAGCCCGGCCGGGAAGACAGATACGCAGTATTTT.

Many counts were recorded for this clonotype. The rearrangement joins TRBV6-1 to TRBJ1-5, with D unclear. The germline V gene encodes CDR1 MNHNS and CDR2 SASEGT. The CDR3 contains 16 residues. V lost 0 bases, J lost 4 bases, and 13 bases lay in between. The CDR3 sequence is CASSEANRIFNQPQHF. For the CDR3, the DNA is TGTGCCAGCAGTGAAGCAAATCGGATCTTTAATCAGCCCCAGCATTTT.

In nucleotides, the CDR3 is TGTGCCAGCAGCCAAGTCAGGAACACCGGGGAGCTGTTTTTT. Translated: CASSQVRNTGELFF. The chain joins TRBV14 to TRBJ2-2, with no clear D. Germline CDR1 and CDR2: SGHDN and FVKESK. Between the trimmed V and J ends, which lost 1 base and 1 base, there was a span of 4 bases. This CDR3 is built from 14 residues. Drawing the rest from reference TRBV14 and TRBJ2-2, the complete variable domain is EAGVTQFPSHSVIEKGQTVTLRCDPISGHDNLYWYRRVMGKEIKFLLHFVKESKQDESGMPNNRFLAERTGGTYSTLKVQPAELEDSGVYFCASSQVRNTGELFFGEGSRLTVL.

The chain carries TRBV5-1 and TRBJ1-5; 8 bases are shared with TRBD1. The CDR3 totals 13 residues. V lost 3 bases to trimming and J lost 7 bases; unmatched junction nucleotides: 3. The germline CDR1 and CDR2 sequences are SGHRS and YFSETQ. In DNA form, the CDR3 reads TGCGCCAGCAGCTCCGGACAGGGACAGCCCCAGCATTTT. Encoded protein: CASSSGQGQPQHF.

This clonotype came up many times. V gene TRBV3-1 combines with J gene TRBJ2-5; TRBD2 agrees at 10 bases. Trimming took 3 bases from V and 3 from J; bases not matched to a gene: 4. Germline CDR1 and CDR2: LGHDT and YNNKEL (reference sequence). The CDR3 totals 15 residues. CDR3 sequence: CASSHGTSEEETQYF. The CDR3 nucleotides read TGTGCCAGCAGCCATGGGACTAGCGAAGAAGAGACCCAGTACTTC.

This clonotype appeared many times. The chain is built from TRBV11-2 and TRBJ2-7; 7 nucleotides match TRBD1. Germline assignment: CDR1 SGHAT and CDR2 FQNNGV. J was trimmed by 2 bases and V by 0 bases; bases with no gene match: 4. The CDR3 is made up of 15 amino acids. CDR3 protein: CASSLDPGGTYEQYF. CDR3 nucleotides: TGTGCCAGCAGCTTAGATCCAGGGGGTACCTACGAGCAGTACTTC. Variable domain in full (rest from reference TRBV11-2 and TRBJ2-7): EAGVAQSPRYKIIEKRQSVAFWCNPISGHATLYWYQQILGQGPKLLIQFQNNGVVDDSQLPKDRFSAERLKGVDSTLKIQPAKLEDSAVYLCASSLDPGGTYEQYFGPGTRLTVT.

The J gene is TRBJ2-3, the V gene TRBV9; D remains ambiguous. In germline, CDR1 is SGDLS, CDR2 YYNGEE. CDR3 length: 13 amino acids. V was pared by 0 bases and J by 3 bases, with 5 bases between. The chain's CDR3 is CASSVAGTDTQYF. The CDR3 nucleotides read TGTGCCAGCAGCGTAGCGGGTACAGATACGCAGTATTTT.

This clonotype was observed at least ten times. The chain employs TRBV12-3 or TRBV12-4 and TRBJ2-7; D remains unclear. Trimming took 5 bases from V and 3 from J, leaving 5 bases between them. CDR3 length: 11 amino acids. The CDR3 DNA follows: TGTGCCAGCAGTCCCCGCTACGAGCAGTACTTC. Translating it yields CASSPRYEQYF.

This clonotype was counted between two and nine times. CDR3: CASSLLGGVEQFF. CDR3 nucleotides: TGTGCCAGCAGTTTATTGGGCGGGGTCGAGCAGTTCTTC. V is TRBV27 and J is TRBJ2-1; perhaps TRBD2 as D (6 bases). This CDR3 region has 13 residues. V shed 1 base and J shed 10 bases, with 11 bases lying between them. Germline loops: CDR1 MNHEY, CDR2 SMNVEV (reference sequence).

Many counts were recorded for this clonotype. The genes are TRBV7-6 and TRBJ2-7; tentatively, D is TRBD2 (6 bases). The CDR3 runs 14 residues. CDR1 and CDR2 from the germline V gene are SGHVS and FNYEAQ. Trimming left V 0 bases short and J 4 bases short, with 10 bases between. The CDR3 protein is CASSLAGGGYEQYF. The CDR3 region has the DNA TGTGCCAGCAGCTTAGCGGGTGGGGGGTACGAGCAGTACTTC.

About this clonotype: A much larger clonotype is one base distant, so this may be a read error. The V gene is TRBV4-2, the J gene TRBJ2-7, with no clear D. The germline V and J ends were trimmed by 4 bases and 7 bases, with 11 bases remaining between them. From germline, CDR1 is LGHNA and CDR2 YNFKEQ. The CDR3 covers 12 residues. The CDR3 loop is CASSRVAAEQYF. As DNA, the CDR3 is TGTGCCAGCAGCCGAGTTGCAGCGGAGCAGTACTTC.

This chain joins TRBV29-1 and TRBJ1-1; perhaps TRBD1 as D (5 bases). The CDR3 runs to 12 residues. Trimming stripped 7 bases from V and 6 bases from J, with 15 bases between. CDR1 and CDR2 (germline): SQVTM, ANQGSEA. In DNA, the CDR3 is TGCAGCGAACAGACGACAGCCCCTGAAGCTTTCTTT. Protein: CSEQTTAPEAFF.

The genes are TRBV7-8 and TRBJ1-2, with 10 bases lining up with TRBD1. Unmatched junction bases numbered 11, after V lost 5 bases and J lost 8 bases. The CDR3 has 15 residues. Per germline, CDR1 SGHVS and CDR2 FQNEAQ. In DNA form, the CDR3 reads TGTGCCAGCAGCCTCCGGGACAGGGGAACGAACGGCTACACCTTC. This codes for CASSLRDRGTNGYTF.

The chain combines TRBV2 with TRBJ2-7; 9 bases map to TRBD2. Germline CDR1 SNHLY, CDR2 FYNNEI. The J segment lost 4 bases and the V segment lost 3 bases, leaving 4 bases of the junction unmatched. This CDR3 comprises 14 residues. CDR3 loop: CASSDASGVYEQYF. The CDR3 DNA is TGTGCCAGCAGTGATGCTAGCGGGGTTTACGAGCAGTACTTC.

The CDR3 bases are TGTGCCAGCAGCTTCGGAGGGACAGGGAACGAGCAGTACTTC. This sequence encodes CASSFGGTGNEQYF. The rearrangement joins TRBV5-6 to TRBJ2-7; 9 nucleotides line up with TRBD1. This CDR3 region has 14 residues. V lost 2 bases, J lost 5 bases, and 5 bases stayed unmatched. The germline CDR1 and CDR2 sequences are SGHDT and YYEEEE.

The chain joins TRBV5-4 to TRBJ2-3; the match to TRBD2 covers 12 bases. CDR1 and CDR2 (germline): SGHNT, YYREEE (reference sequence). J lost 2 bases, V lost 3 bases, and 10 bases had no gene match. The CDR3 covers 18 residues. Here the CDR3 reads CASSSWTSGDGYTDTQYF. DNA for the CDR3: TGTGCCAGCAGCTCATGGACTAGCGGGGATGGGTACACAGATACGCAGTATTTT. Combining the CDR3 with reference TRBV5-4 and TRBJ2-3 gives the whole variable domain ETGVTQSPTHLIKTRGQQVTLRCSSQSGHNTVSWYQQALGQGPQFIFQYYREEENGRGNFPPRFSGLQFPNYSSELNVNALELDDSALYLCASSSWTSGDGYTDTQYFGPGTRLTVL.

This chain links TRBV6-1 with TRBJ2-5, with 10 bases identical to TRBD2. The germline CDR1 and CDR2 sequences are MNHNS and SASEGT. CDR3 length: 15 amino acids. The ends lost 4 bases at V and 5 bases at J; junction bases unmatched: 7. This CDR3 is CASSGIAGGGETQYF. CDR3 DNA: TGTGCCAGCAGTGGAATAGCGGGAGGTGGGGAGACCCAGTACTTC.

The CDR3 DNA sequence: TGTGCCAGCAGCCAGGGGACTAGCGGGGGGGAAAATGAGCAGTTCTTC. It codes for CASSQGTSGGENEQFF. The rearrangement links TRBV4-2 to TRBJ2-1; 16 nucleotides agree with TRBD2. CDR3 size: 16 residues. Per germline, CDR1 LGHNA and CDR2 YNFKEQ. Germline trimming cut 3 bases from V and 7 bases from J; bases unmatched to any gene: 3.

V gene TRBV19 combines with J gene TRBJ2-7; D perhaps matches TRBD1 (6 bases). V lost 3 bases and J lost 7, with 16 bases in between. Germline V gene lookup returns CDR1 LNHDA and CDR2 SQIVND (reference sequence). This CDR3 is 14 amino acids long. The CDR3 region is CASSIRDNLGEQYF. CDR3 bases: TGTGCCAGTAGTATTCGGGACAATCTGGGGGAGCAGTACTTC.

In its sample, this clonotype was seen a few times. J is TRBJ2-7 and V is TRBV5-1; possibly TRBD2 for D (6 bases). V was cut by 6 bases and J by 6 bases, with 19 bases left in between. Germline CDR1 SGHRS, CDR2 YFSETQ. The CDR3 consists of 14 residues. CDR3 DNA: TGCGCCAGCACCCTAAGGGCTAGCGAAGGCGAGCAGTACTTC. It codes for CASTLRASEGEQYF.

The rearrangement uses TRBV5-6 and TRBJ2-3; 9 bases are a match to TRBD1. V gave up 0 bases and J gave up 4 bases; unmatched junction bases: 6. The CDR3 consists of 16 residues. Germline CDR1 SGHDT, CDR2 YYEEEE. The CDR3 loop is CASSLGTGVYADTQYF. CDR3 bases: TGTGCCAGCAGCTTGGGGACAGGGGTCTACGCAGATACGCAGTATTTT.

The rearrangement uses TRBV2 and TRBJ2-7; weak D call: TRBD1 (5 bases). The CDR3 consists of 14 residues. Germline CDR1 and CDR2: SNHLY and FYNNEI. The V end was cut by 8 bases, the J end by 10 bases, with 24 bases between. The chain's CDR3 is CASGQQVLGGSQYF. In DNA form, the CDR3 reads TGTGCCAGCGGACAACAGGTCTTGGGTGGTTCTCAGTACTTC.

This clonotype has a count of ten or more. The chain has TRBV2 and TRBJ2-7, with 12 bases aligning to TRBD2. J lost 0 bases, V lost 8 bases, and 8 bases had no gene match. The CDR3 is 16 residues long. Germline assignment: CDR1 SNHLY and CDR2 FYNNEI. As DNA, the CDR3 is TGTGCCAGCTTACTAGCGGGGGGCCGCAGCTCCTACGAGCAGTACTTC. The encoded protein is CASLLAGGRSSYEQYF.

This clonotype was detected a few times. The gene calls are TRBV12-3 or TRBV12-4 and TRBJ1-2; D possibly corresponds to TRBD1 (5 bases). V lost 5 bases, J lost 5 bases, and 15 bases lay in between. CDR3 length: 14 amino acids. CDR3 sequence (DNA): TGTGCCAGCAGTCCATGGACAACTGAGTATGGCTACACCTTC. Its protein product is CASSPWTTEYGYTF.